This T cell receptor (beta chain) derives from a study of T cell changes during pregnancy in multiple sclerosis. Profiled with immunoSEQ multiplex PCR; TCRdb holds only in-frame clones, not every one. Of about 86,000 clones in the sample, approximately 90% were seen once. Per the germline V gene, CDR1 is MGHDK and CDR2 is SYGVNS. The CDR3 sequence is 13 residues long. Losses at the gene ends were 6 bases for V and 2 bases for J; bases not matched to a gene: 1. The TCR was taken from a female donor in good health, enrolled as a control in a pregnancy study. The sample consisted of peripheral blood, taken in the first trimester of pregnancy. The J gene is TRBJ2-7, the V gene TRBV25-1; 10 bases are a match to TRBD2. CDR3 bases: TGTGCCAGCAGCCTAGCGGGAGCCTACGAGCAGTACTTC. Protein product: CASSLAGAYEQYF.